These 27 T cell receptor beta chains were all obtained from the same sample, sequenced in a study of T cell responses to AZD1222 COVID-19 vaccine (dated by TCRdb to 2020 to 2023). The sample's time point label, in plain terms: baseline before first vaccination. Library method: the immunoSEQ multiplex PCR assay. In TCRdb, the immuneACCESS table is reduced to in-frame sequences with V and J assigned. These tables do not hold every clone; where another copy was compared, an unresolved V gene accounts for under half, and the others remain unexplained. A total of 120,000 or so clones appear in this sample, approximately 90% of them only once. In total, the top ten clones hold around 7.8% of the sample. Sequenced here: peripheral blood, sampled on day 0 of AZD1222 vaccination. These receptors were obtained from an adult in good health.

In its sample, this clone was seen a few times. The chain links TRBV11-2 to TRBJ1-2, with D perhaps matching TRBD1 (5 bases). Germline loops: CDR1 SGHAT, CDR2 FQNNGV. CDR3 length: 15 residues. V lost 4 bases to trimming and J lost 0 bases, with 12 bases between them. CDR3 nucleotide sequence: TGTGCCAGCAGCTGGGACGGGGAAGCTAACTATGGCTACACCTTC. Protein product: CASSWDGEANYGYTF.

CDR3 region: CASRAIRAGELFF. The CDR3 DNA sequence: TGTGCCAGCCGGGCAATTAGAGCCGGGGAGCTGTTTTTT. The chain uses TRBV14 and TRBJ2-2; D is undetermined. V dropped 8 bases and J dropped 6 bases, with 13 bases sitting between them. The CDR3 spans 13 residues. Germline V gene sequence: CDR1 SGHDN, CDR2 FVKESK.

The chain carries TRBV30 and TRBJ1-2; no definite D call. Trimming shortened V by 2 bases and J by 4 bases, and 11 bases separated the two germline ends. There are 13 residues in the CDR3. Germline CDR1 and CDR2: GTSNPN and SVGIG (reference sequence). CDR3 bases: TGTGCCTGGAGTAAGACCGGTTCCTATGGCTACACCTTC. Translating gives CAWSKTGSYGYTF.

This chain connects TRBV21-1 to TRBJ1-6; the table assigns TRBD1, which was not confirmed against the DNA. TRBV21-1 is given as a pseudogene. This CDR3 region has 15 residues. The CDR3 loop reads CASRPQGIDNSPLHF. CDR3 nucleotides: TGTGCCAGCAGACCACAGGGGATCGATAATTCACCCCTCCACTTT.

The chain couples TRBV19 to TRBJ2-1; TRBD2 is a possible D gene (6 bases). There are 19 residues in the CDR3. The germline V gene has CDR1 LNHDA and CDR2 SQIVND (reference sequence). Trimming stripped 6 bases from V and 0 bases from J, with 24 bases between. The CDR3 nucleotides read TGTGCCAGTAGCCGTTCCTGGGAGGACGCACTAAGCTCCTACAATGAGCAGTTCTTC. Its translation is CASSRSWEDALSSYNEQFF.

This rearrangement joins TRBV5-6 to TRBJ1-2; D unclear. Germline values: CDR1 SGHDT, CDR2 YYEEEE. This CDR3 has 14 residues. The V gene lost 4 bases and the J gene lost 5 bases, with 15 bases spanning the gap. CDR3 bases: TGTGCCAGCAGCCGACCGGACGGTTTATATGGCTACACCTTC. It yields the protein CASSRPDGLYGYTF.

In its sample, this clone was seen once. The chain recombines TRBV21-1 with TRBJ2-3; the table's D gene call, TRBD2, was not cross checked with the DNA. TRBV21-1 is classified as a pseudogene. CDR3 length: 13 residues. CDR3 protein: CASNRGGTDTQYF. The CDR3 coding sequence is TGTGCCAGCAATCGGGGGGGCACAGATACGCAGTATTTT.

The count of this clone is one. The CDR3, as DNA: TGTGCCAGCAGTACGGACTCCGTCTCTGGAAACACCATATATTTT. Encoded protein: CASSTDSVSGNTIYF. The genes are TRBV6-5 and TRBJ1-3; D remains ambiguous. CDR3 length equals 15 residues. Deletions cut 5 bases from V and 0 bases from J, with 11 bases between. CDR1 is MNHEY and CDR2 is SVGAGI in the germline V gene.

The chain employs TRBV30 and TRBJ1-1, with D unresolved. This CDR3 region has 10 residues. Germline CDR1 reads GTSNPN; CDR2 reads SVGIG (reference sequence). V was trimmed by 5 bases and J by 5 bases, leaving 6 bases between them. The CDR3 protein is CAWGETEAFF. The CDR3 bases are TGTGCCTGGGGGGAAACTGAAGCTTTCTTT.

This rearrangement joins TRBV6-5 to TRBJ1-2; perhaps TRBD1 as D (5 bases). V shed 6 bases and J shed 4 bases, with 15 bases lying between them. The CDR3 has 14 amino acids. Germline CDR1 reads MNHEY; CDR2 reads SVGAGI. The CDR3 here is CASSGGGGSYGYTF. The CDR3 region has the DNA TGTGCCAGCAGCGGGGGGGGAGGAAGCTATGGCTACACCTTC.

The rearrangement joins TRBV27 to TRBJ2-1, with D possibly being TRBD1 (6 bases). Trimming took 2 bases from V and 8 from J, leaving 13 bases between them. The germline V gene encodes CDR1 MNHEY and CDR2 SMNVEV (reference sequence). The CDR3 is 14 residues long. CDR3 in amino acids: CASSLVTGSDEQFF. In DNA, the CDR3 is TGTGCCAGCAGTTTAGTAACAGGGTCCGATGAGCAGTTCTTC.

This clone was observed a handful of times. V and J are TRBV6-5 and TRBJ1-2; no definite D call. Germline values: CDR1 MNHEY, CDR2 SVGAGI. V was cut by 0 bases and J by 8 bases, with 10 bases left in between. The length of the CDR3 is 13 residues. The CDR3 loop is CASSYSKSTGYTF. The CDR3, as DNA: TGTGCCAGCAGTTACTCGAAGAGTACAGGCTACACCTTC.

The rearrangement joins TRBV9 to TRBJ1-2; D is perhaps TRBD1 (6 bases). The V gene lost 0 bases and the J gene lost 4 bases, with 10 bases spanning the gap. The germline CDR1 and CDR2 sequences are SGDLS and YYNGEE. This CDR3 comprises 14 residues. The CDR3 region has the DNA TGTGCCAGCAGCGTAGCAGGGGAGAGCTATGGCTACACCTTC. Protein product: CASSVAGESYGYTF. The variable domain in full, with the rest retrieved from reference TRBV9 and TRBJ1-2, is DSGVTQTPKHLITATGQRVTLRCSPRSGDLSVYWYQQSLDQGLQFLIQYYNGEERAKGNILERFSAQQFPDLHSELNLSSLELGDSALYFCASSVAGESYGYTFGSGTRLTVV.

V is TRBV6-5 and J is TRBJ1-2; no clear D gene. The CDR3 sequence is 13 residues long. The germline gives CDR1 MNHEY, CDR2 SVGAGI. V lost 4 bases and J lost 8, with 14 bases in between. In DNA form, the CDR3 reads TGTGCCAGCAGTTCCACTTCAAGCAGAGGCTACACCTTC. This sequence encodes CASSSTSSRGYTF.

The rearrangement joins TRBV6-5 to TRBJ1-2; tentatively, D is TRBD1 (5 bases). In germline, CDR1 is MNHEY, CDR2 SVGAGI. CDR3 size: 14 residues. Trimming shortened V by 0 bases and J by 6 bases, and 11 bases separated the two germline ends. The CDR3 loop reads CASSYSTRGNGYTF. DNA for the CDR3: TGTGCCAGCAGTTACTCGACTCGGGGGAATGGCTACACCTTC.

The chain couples TRBV19 to TRBJ2-7; D is possibly TRBD1 (5 bases). CDR1 and CDR2 (germline): LNHDA, SQIVND (reference sequence). The CDR3 loop spans 13 amino acids. V was shortened by 9 bases and J by 2 bases, with 14 bases between the two germline ends. This chain's CDR3 is CASRMAGTYEQYF. The CDR3 DNA reads as TGTGCCAGCCGGATGGCAGGGACCTACGAGCAGTACTTC.

In its sample, this clone was seen a few times. DNA for the CDR3: TGTGCCAGCAGTTTATCATTAGGGGGGAGCTACACCTTC. Protein sequence: CASSLSLGGSYTF. This chain links TRBV27 with TRBJ1-2; TRBD1 might be the D (6 bases). Germline V gives CDR1 MNHEY, CDR2 SMNVEV (reference sequence). The CDR3 totals 13 residues. The germline V and J ends were trimmed by 0 bases and 9 bases, with 11 bases remaining between them.

This clone was counted between two and nine times. The genes are TRBV19 and TRBJ1-6, with no clear D. Germline CDR1 is LNHDA and CDR2 is SQIVND (reference sequence). V dropped 3 bases and J dropped 14 bases, with 8 bases sitting between them. The length of the CDR3 is 11 residues. The CDR3 loop is CASSIGPALHF. In DNA form, the CDR3 reads TGTGCCAGTAGTATCGGGCCGGCCCTCCACTTT.

The J gene is TRBJ1-5, the V gene TRBV19, with D perhaps TRBD1 (5 bases). This CDR3 has 15 amino acids. Germline V gene data show CDR1 as LNHDA and CDR2 as SQIVND (reference sequence). V was shortened by 2 bases and J by 2 bases, with 10 bases between the two germline ends. The CDR3 bases are TGTGCCAGTAGTATATCGGGGGGACGCAATCAGCCCCAGCATTTT. Protein sequence: CASSISGGRNQPQHF.

The CDR3 region has the DNA TGTGCCAGCAGTTTATTCGCCGGCTATGGCTACACCTTC. Translating it yields CASSLFAGYGYTF. The chain is built from TRBV28 and TRBJ1-2; D uncertain. CDR1 and CDR2 (germline): MDHEN, SYDVKM. The CDR3 is made up of 13 amino acids. Between the trimmed V and J ends, which lost 1 base and 4 bases, there was a span of 7 bases.

This clone was seen a single time. The CDR3 region has the DNA TGCGCCAGCAGCCCTCCGGGTGGAGTAGCGGGGCAAGAGACCCAGTACTTC. Its translation is CASSPPGGVAGQETQYF. This sequence joins TRBV4-1 and TRBJ2-5, with 8 bases lining up with TRBD2. CDR3 length: 17 residues. CDR1 and CDR2 (germline): MGHRA, YSYEKL. V lost 4 bases to trimming and J lost 2 bases; unmatched junction nucleotides: 12.

The rearrangement uses TRBV28 and TRBJ2-7; D remains ambiguous. The CDR3 has 14 residues. In germline, CDR1 is MDHEN, CDR2 SYDVKM. The germline V and J ends were trimmed by 0 bases and 2 bases, with 8 bases remaining between them. The DNA for the CDR3 is TGTGCCAGCAGTTTATGGGGCAGTCCCTACGAGCAGTACTTC. Translating gives CASSLWGSPYEQYF.

The J gene is TRBJ2-1, the V gene TRBV7-2, with TRBD2 identical over 11 bases. CDR1 is SGHTA, CDR2 FQGNSA, per germline. V trimming: 1 base; J trimming: 3 bases; junction bases outside the gene matches: 2. The CDR3 sequence is 16 residues long. For the CDR3, the DNA is TGTGCCAGCAGCTTAGGTCTAGCGGGGGGCTACAATGAGCAGTTCTTC. Its protein is CASSLGLAGGYNEQFF.

The chain is built from TRBV18 and TRBJ1-5; D is unresolved. CDR1 is KGHSH and CDR2 is LQKENI in the germline V gene. Trimming shortened V by 3 bases and J by 3 bases, and 9 bases separated the two germline ends. This CDR3 spans 14 amino acids. CDR3 amino acids: CASSPDGINQPQHF. CDR3 DNA: TGTGCCAGCTCACCCGACGGTATCAATCAGCCCCAGCATTTT.

The chain uses TRBV4-2 and TRBJ1-2, with 8 bases identical to TRBD1. CDR1 LGHNA and CDR2 YNFKEQ come from the germline V gene. This CDR3 region has 14 residues. V lost 6 bases and J lost 1; bases outside the gene matches: 4. The CDR3 sequence is CASRSDRGNYGYTF. CDR3 sequence (DNA): TGTGCCAGCAGATCTGACAGGGGTAACTATGGCTACACCTTC.

This chain uses TRBV12-3 or TRBV12-4 with TRBJ1-5, with no clear D. The CDR3 consists of 13 residues. V was cut by 3 bases and J by 3 bases, with 6 bases left in between. As DNA, the CDR3 is TGTGCCAGCAGTTTTGTCCTCAATCAGCCCCAGCATTTT. This sequence encodes CASSFVLNQPQHF.

This rearrangement joins TRBV14 to TRBJ2-7; the D is unclear. Germline loops: CDR1 SGHDN, CDR2 FVKESK. V was shortened by 6 bases and J by 3 bases, with 12 bases between the two germline ends. The CDR3 is 13 residues long. DNA for the CDR3: TGTGCCAGCAGGCGTAACGCAAACTACGAGCAGTACTTC. It codes for CASRRNANYEQYF.